This record concerns one TCR beta chain sequence. Authors' analysis steps: Nucleated cell number was recorded as an estimate derived from reference gene primer amplification. Generated by immunoSEQ multiplex PCR, the TCRdb table keeps only in-frame clones and is missing some. The V and J calls and clone size are taken from that table; D and trimming were inferred from the DNA. This table has 200,000 to 250,000 clones, around 82% appearing once. CDR1 is SGHTA, CDR2 FQGNSA, per germline. The CDR3 loop spans 15 amino acids. V was pared by 4 bases and J by 7 bases, with 5 bases of the junction left unmatched. The data are from a study of blood T cell repertoires in COVID-19. The wider study: Acute and convalescent COVID-19 specimens originated in the United States, Italy and Spain. T cells, B-cell-depleted T cells, or PBMCs provided the cDNA or gDNA that served as material.

The receptor comes from a woman aged 40 to 50 with acute or convalescent COVID-19. The sequenced material came from peripheral blood. J is TRBJ2-7 and V is TRBV7-2, with 15 nucleotides matching TRBD2. CDR3 loop: CASSSLGLAGGEQYF. The CDR3 nucleotides read TGTGCCAGCAGCTCCCTCGGACTAGCGGGAGGGGAGCAGTACTTC.